This entry features one TCR beta chain sequence. Its cognate antigen is unknown. It was with 60 Vbeta and 13 Jbeta primers that the PCR ran. The assay was immunoSEQ multiplex PCR, and TCRdb's table has in-frame clones only and misses some. This sample has approximately 85,000 clones, with 80% found just once. The CDR3 totals 17 residues. These data come from a study of cytomegalovirus exposure and HLA in healthy donors. Study-level points and caveats: In a later analysis, the majority of CMV-associated beta chains seemingly showed HLA restriction. Productive status was seen about 90% or about 30% of the time for most TCR beta V segments in an earlier analysis.

This receptor was obtained from a man in his fifties in good health and CMV-seropositive. The specimen was PBMCs. The V gene is TRBV21-1, the J gene TRBJ2-5; the D segment call TRBD1 is taken from the table without a DNA check. TRBV21-1 is a known pseudogene. The chain's CDR3 is CASSFLGADRAQETQYF. DNA for the CDR3: TGTGCCAGCAGCTTCCTGGGGGCGGACCGGGCCCAAGAGACCCAGTACTTC.